The clone carrying this T cell receptor beta chain was recorded once. Its antigen is unknown. These data belong to a study of T cell repertoires in cytomegalovirus infection. Study summary: CMV epitopes used comprised recently identified HLA-C-restricted ones and well-studied HLA-B-restricted ones. Matching HLA type and CMV infection were both indicated by public TCR beta signatures. Study observations and caveats: The ex vivo response showed dominance by HLA-C-restricted CMV-specific TCR beta clonotypes. CMV carriers with the relevant HLA were identified by cumulative public TCR beta family frequency.

V was clipped by 3 bases and J by 11 bases, with 29 bases between them. This CDR3 is built from 18 residues. CDR1 is MDHEN, CDR2 SYDVKM, per germline. Via MiXCR, TCRdb re-called the reads, giving one row per CDR3 protein. The table records approximately 730,000 distinct CDR3 sequences, roughly 29% of them present only once. The genes are TRBV28 and TRBJ1-5, with D unclear. The sample consisted of cultured CD8+ T cells from PBMCs, taken from culture after CMV antigen stimulation. The clonotype was recovered from a human donor in good health (CMV status not recorded). Some clones in this sample may be carry-over from other donors' samples. Written as DNA, the CDR3 is TGTGCCAGCAGTTTCTCTTGGCAGAGGACGGACGGGGTAAAGGCCCAGCATTTT. The encoded protein is CASSFSWQRTDGVKAQHF.